This T cell receptor (beta chain) is from a study of CD8 T cells in ankylosing spondylitis. General study results and limits: Disease-linked clones displayed a CD8+ phenotype and appeared relatively rarely in peripheral blood. A subset of motif variants has previously been described in the synovial fluid and blood of reactive arthritis. Several highly homologous variants made up a TCR beta motif, and this motif appeared characteristic of ankylosing spondylitis blood. Reportedly, disease-linked clones are significantly enriched in ankylosing spondylitis patients' matched synovial fluid.

This clonotype was picked up a small number of times. Its matching antigen is unknown. Per the germline V gene, CDR1 is SGHAT and CDR2 is FQNNGV. V dropped 4 bases and J dropped 0; count of bases not matched to a gene: 6. This CDR3 contains 15 residues. It was by quantitative 5'-RACE with molecular barcodes that TCR beta libraries were made. TCRdb fed the 5' RACE reads into MiXCR, producing one record per CDR3 protein. In the table there are more than 600,000 distinct CDR3 sequences, 15% to 20% of which are singletons. The material sequenced was blood, either unsorted or a sorted T cell fraction (not recorded which). The TCR comes from a male donor with ankylosing spondylitis. This sequence joins TRBV11-2 and TRBJ2-7; 7 bases are shared with TRBD1. The CDR3 bases are TGTGCCAGCAGCTCTGGGACAGAGAGCTCCTACGAGCAGTACTTC. Its protein is CASSSGTESSYEQYF.